One T cell receptor beta chain is described in this entry. This sample was included in a study of blood T cell repertoires in COVID-19. Method: immunoSEQ multiplex PCR; TCRdb's copy keeps in-frame clones and lacks some. The table shows about 180,000 clones, with about 83% occurring only once. There are 13 residues in the CDR3. The germline V gene encodes CDR1 SGHDT and CDR2 YYEEEE. With 0 bases clipped from V and 13 bases from J, the junction kept 7 bases outside the gene matches. The sequence came from a human donor in a cohort sampled during active COVID-19. Sequencing used peripheral blood. J is TRBJ2-7 and V is TRBV5-6; 10 nucleotides line up with TRBD1. CDR3 residues: CASSLATGTGEYF. DNA for the CDR3: TGTGCCAGCAGCTTGGCGACGGGGACAGGGGAATACTTC.